This T cell receptor (beta chain) was sequenced in a study of cytomegalovirus exposure and HLA in healthy donors. Background on the study: Among the roughly 430 genotyped donors, 81% were placed in the Caucasian-associated ancestry cluster.

As regards this clone: The antigen is undetermined.

Researchers ran the PCR with 60 Vbeta and 13 Jbeta primers. Assay: immunoSEQ multiplex PCR; the TCRdb copy retains only in-frame clones and omits some. This sample has about 120,000 clones, with about 72% found just once. Findings and caveats of the study: A later analysis linked around 15,000 TCR beta sequences to HLA alleles at 0.05 false discovery rate. The study recorded 150 to 200 TCR beta chains that were cytomegalovirus-associated.

CDR1 SGHTA and CDR2 FQGTGA come from the germline V gene. V trimming: 2 bases; J trimming: 8 bases; junction bases outside the gene matches: 3. This CDR3 comprises 14 residues. The TCR originated in a man aged 25-45 years in good health and CMV-seropositive. The sequencing input was PBMCs. The rearrangement joins TRBV7-3 to TRBJ2-1; 10 nucleotides line up with TRBD1. As DNA, the CDR3 is TGTGCCAGCAGCTTAGGGACAGGGGTTGATGAGCAGTTCTTC. Its protein product is CASSLGTGVDEQFF.